The subject of this entry is one T cell receptor (beta chain). Its antigen is still unknown. The sample belongs to a study of response to subunit inactivated influenza vaccine. Study-wide results and caveats: That few new T cells are recruited by each seasonal influenza vaccination was the authors' suggestion.

Trimming pared 6 bases from V and 6 bases from J, leaving 13 bases between. CDR1 and CDR2 from the germline V gene are SQVTM and ANQGSEA. CDR3 size: 12 residues. TCRdb passed the RT-PCR reads through MiXCR, listing each CDR3 protein once. Here the sample spans 500,000 to 600,000 distinct CDR3 sequences, 12% to 15% being singletons. The TCR comes from a man aged 50 or older who received an inactivated influenza vaccine. Here the sequenced sample was PBMCs from blood, taken about 11 days after vaccination. This chain joins TRBV29-1 and TRBJ2-3, with D possibly being TRBD1 (6 bases). The CDR3 loop is CSVGASADTQYF. CDR3 DNA: TGCAGCGTGGGGGCCTCGGCGGATACGCAGTATTTT.